This is a list of T cell receptor beta chains from one sample in a study of blood T cell repertoires in COVID-19. Clones were sequenced by immunoSEQ multiplex PCR, and TCRdb holds only the in-frame ones, with some missing. The sample records approximately 50,000 clones, roughly 77% being singletons. The material sequenced was peripheral blood. The receptors were gathered from a man between 60 and 75 years old with COVID-19, enrolled during active disease. The CDR3 runs from the conserved cysteine through the conserved F or W. A D gene is named only where the DNA matches it firmly. Size is omitted from some rows. Given values are once, few, many or a class for expanded clones.

size | D | J | V | length | CDR3 | DNA
. | TRBD1 | TRBJ2-7 | TRBV14 | 14 | CASSQAPGGYEQYF | TGTGCCAGCAGCCAAGCCCCAGGGGGCTACGAGCAGTACTTC
few | . | TRBJ2-6 | TRBV5-4 | 17 | CASSPGHGPSGANVLTF | TGTGCCAGCAGCCCCGGACACGGCCCGTCTGGGGCCAACGTCCTGACTTTC
. | . | TRBJ2-7 | TRBV27 | 15 | CASSQWDSNLLEQYF | TGTGCCAGCAGTCAATGGGACTCCAACCTGCTCGAGCAGTACTTC
. | . | TRBJ1-3 | TRBV9 | 15 | CASSPQDRTGNTIYF | TGTGCCAGCAGCCCACAGGACAGAACTGGAAACACCATATATTTT
. | TRBD1 | TRBJ2-3 | TRBV2 | 14 | CASSDGTGADTQYF | TGTGCCAGCTCGGACGGAACAGGGGCAGATACGCAGTATTTT
. | TRBD1 | TRBJ2-7 | TRBV9 | 15 | CASSASGTGLYEQYF | TGTGCCAGCAGTGCCTCCGGGACAGGATTATACGAGCAGTACTTC
. | TRBD1 | TRBJ2-7 | TRBV6-2/TRBV6-3 | 15 | CASSYSSGGWYEQYF | TGTGCCAGCAGTTACTCCTCAGGGGGCTGGTACGAGCAGTACTTC
. | TRBD1 | TRBJ2-5 | TRBV7-7 | 13 | CASSTGVQETQYF | TGTGCTAGCAGCACAGGGGTGCAAGAGACCCAGTACTTC
. | . | TRBJ2-7 | TRBV11-2 | 15 | CASSLVGVGAYEQYF | TGTGCCAGCAGCTTAGTAGGTGTCGGAGCCTACGAGCAGTACTTC
. | TRBD1 | TRBJ1-5 | TRBV5-1 | 16 | CASSGTGRLICQPQHF | TGCGCCAGCAGCGGGACAGGGAGATTAATATGTCAGCCCCAGCATTTT
. | TRBD1 | TRBJ1-5 | TRBV5-1 | 14 | CASSDGQGIEPQHF | TGCGCCAGCAGCGATGGACAGGGTATTGAGCCCCAGCATTTT
. | . | TRBJ1-1 | TRBV19 | 13 | CASSFAENTEAFF | TGTGCCAGTAGTTTCGCAGAGAACACTGAAGCTTTCTTT
. | . | TRBJ1-1 | TRBV4-3 | 15 | CASSQVGQTNTEAFF | TGCGCCAGCAGCCAAGTTGGACAGACGAACACTGAAGCTTTCTTT
. | TRBD2 | TRBJ2-2 | TRBV7-7 | 15 | CASSLAQAGAGELFF | TGTGCTAGCAGCTTAGCTCAGGCGGGAGCCGGGGAGCTGTTTTTT
. | . | TRBJ2-1 | TRBV30 | 16 | CAWSGPMASPYNEQFF | TGTGCCTGGAGTGGCCCTATGGCTAGCCCTTACAATGAGCAGTTCTTC
. | TRBD1 | TRBJ1-4 | TRBV5-8 | 17 | CASSAGRDRGLGEKLFF | TGTGCCAGCAGCGCCGGGAGGGACAGGGGGCTCGGTGAAAAACTGTTTTTT
. | . | TRBJ2-4 | TRBV11-2 | 11 | CASSLGGGQYF | TGTGCCAGCAGCTTAGGTGGAGGTCAGTACTTC
. | TRBD1 | TRBJ1-5 | TRBV7-2 | 13 | CASTRDRYQPQHF | TGTGCCAGCACCCGGGACAGGTATCAGCCCCAGCATTTT
once | . | TRBJ1-1 | TRBV6-5 | 13 | CASRSTSGTEAFF | TGTGCCAGCAGGAGCACTTCGGGGACTGAAGCTTTCTTT
. | TRBD1 | TRBJ1-3 | TRBV18 | 16 | CASSPGTGGTGNTIYF | TGTGCCAGCTCACCTGGGACAGGGGGGACTGGAAACACCATATATTTT
. | TRBD1 | TRBJ1-1 | TRBV7-2 | 12 | CASSLDRGRAFF | TGTGCCAGCAGCCTTGACAGGGGACGGGCTTTCTTT
. | TRBD1 | TRBJ1-6 | TRBV7-8 | 17 | CASSLAWTGGSNSPLHF | TGTGCCAGCAGCTTAGCGTGGACAGGGGGTTCTAATTCACCCCTCCACTTT
. | TRBD1 | TRBJ1-2 | TRBV7-2 | 13 | CASSSGQLLGYTF | TGTGCCAGCAGCTCGGGACAGCTACTGGGCTACACCTTC
. | . | TRBJ1-2 | TRBV7-2 | 13 | CASSLGQIYGYTF | TGTGCCAGCAGCTTAGGCCAGATCTATGGCTACACCTTC
. | . | TRBJ2-1 | TRBV9 | 16 | CASSVDGGSSYNEQFF | TGTGCCAGCAGCGTAGACGGCGGATCGTCCTACAATGAGCAGTTCTTC
. | . | TRBJ2-3 | TRBV5-1 | 15 | CASSLAVLPTDTQYF | TGCGCCAGCAGCTTGGCTGTCCTTCCCACAGATACGCAGTATTTT
. | . | TRBJ2-1 | TRBV7-3 | 15 | CASSTTLGGDNEQFF | TGTGCCAGCAGCACTACTCTTGGCGGGGACAATGAGCAGTTCTTC
. | . | TRBJ2-5 | TRBV3-1/TRBV3-2 | 14 | CASSQEARVKTQYF | TGTGCCAGCAGCCAAGAAGCCCGCGTAAAGACCCAGTACTTC
. | TRBD1 | TRBJ2-2 | TRBV9 | 16 | CASSVAQGAPTGELFF | TGTGCCAGCAGCGTAGCTCAGGGGGCGCCCACCGGGGAGCTGTTTTTT
. | . | TRBJ2-2 | TRBV7-3 | 16 | CASSASPMRNTGELFF | TGTGCCAGCAGCGCCTCTCCCATGCGAAACACCGGGGAGCTGTTTTTT
. | . | TRBJ2-5 | TRBV27 | 15 | CASSLRQGGFETQYF | TGTGCCAGCAGTTTGAGACAGGGAGGTTTTGAGACCCAGTACTTC
. | TRBD1 | TRBJ1-5 | TRBV6-5 | 14 | CASRLNRGGQPQHF | TGTGCCAGCAGGCTGAACAGGGGCGGCCAGCCCCAGCATTTT
. | TRBD1 | TRBJ1-1 | TRBV6-2/TRBV6-3 | 15 | CASSHRGPALTEAFF | TGTGCCAGCAGCCACAGGGGCCCCGCTCTCACTGAAGCTTTCTTT
. | . | TRBJ2-3 | TRBV11-3 | 14 | CASSLSVLADTQYF | TGTGCCAGCAGCTTATCGGTATTGGCAGATACGCAGTATTTT
. | . | TRBJ2-1 | TRBV24-1 | 15 | CATSDRRGTQNEQFF | TGTGCCACCAGTGATCGACGTGGGACTCAGAATGAGCAGTTCTTC